The T cell receptor beta chain described here comes from a study of liver allograft versus peripheral blood T cells. Overall study: Recipients' peripheral blood supplied the T cell receptor repertoires against which those in transplanted livers were compared. Study-level points and caveats: Peripheral blood reportedly held T cell receptor repertoires that differed from those inside liver allografts.

This clonotype was detected only a few times. Its antigen remains unknown. TCRdb re-called the reads with MiXCR, one entry per CDR3 protein. This sample carries about 14,000 distinct CDR3 sequences, 20% to 25% of them seen once, and the ten largest clones take roughly 5.8%. V lost 2 bases to trimming and J lost 7 bases; unmatched junction nucleotides: 3. Germline-derived CDR1 and CDR2 are DFQATT and SNEGSKA (reference sequence). The CDR3 contains 14 residues. The TCR was taken from a human patient who had a liver transplant. Some T cells may be the graft donor's. The chain has TRBV20-1 and TRBJ1-6; 9 nucleotides match TRBD1. CDR3 nucleotides: TGCAGTGCTAGACCCGGGACAGGGAATTCACCCCTCCACTTT. Encoded protein: CSARPGTGNSPLHF.